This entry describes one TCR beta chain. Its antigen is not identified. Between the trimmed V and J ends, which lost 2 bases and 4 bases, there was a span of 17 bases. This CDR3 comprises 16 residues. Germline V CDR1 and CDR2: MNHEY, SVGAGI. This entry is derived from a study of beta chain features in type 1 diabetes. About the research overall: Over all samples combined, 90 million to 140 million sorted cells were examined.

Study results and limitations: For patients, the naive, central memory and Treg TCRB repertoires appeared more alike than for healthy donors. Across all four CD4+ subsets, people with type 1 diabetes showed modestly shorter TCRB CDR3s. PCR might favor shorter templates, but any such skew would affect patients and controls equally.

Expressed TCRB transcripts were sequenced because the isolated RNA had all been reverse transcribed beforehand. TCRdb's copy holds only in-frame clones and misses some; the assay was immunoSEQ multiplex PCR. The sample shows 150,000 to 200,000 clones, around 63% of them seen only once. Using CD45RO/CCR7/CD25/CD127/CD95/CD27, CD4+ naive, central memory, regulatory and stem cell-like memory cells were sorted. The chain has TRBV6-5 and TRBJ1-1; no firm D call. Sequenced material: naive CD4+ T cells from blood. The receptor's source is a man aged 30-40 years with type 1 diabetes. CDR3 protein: CASSYRPGSGSTEAFF. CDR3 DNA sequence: TGTGCCAGCAGTTACCGCCCGGGCTCAGGCAGCACTGAAGCTTTCTTT.